At least ten counts were recorded for the clone carrying this T cell receptor (beta chain). The antigen is not known. This entry comes from a study of breast tumors, draining lymph nodes, adjacent tissues. TCRdb re-analysed the multiplex PCR reads in MiXCR, keeping a single row per CDR3 protein. The table has roughly 80,000 distinct CDR3 sequences, about 21% seen once; the top ten hold over 2%. Overall study results and limits: Tumor repertoires ranked between lymph nodes and nontumor tissue in diversity, with V and J gene preferences. Luminal-like breast cancer showed significantly higher tumor–nontumor repertoire similarity than basal-like.

Axillary draining lymph nodes of breast cancer patients supplied the node samples. Per the germline V gene, CDR1 is MNHNS and CDR2 is SASEGT. The length of the CDR3 is 17 residues. Trimming took 7 bases from V and 0 from J, leaving 19 bases between them. The chain couples TRBV6-1 to TRBJ1-3; tentatively, D is TRBD1 (5 bases). The TCR originated in a female donor with breast cancer. Some clones in this sample may be carry-over from other donors' samples. What was sequenced was axillary lymph node tissue. The CDR3 reads CASKDLKGGDSGNTIYF. CDR3 in DNA: TGTGCCAGCAAGGACCTAAAGGGAGGGGACTCTGGAAACACCATATATTTT.